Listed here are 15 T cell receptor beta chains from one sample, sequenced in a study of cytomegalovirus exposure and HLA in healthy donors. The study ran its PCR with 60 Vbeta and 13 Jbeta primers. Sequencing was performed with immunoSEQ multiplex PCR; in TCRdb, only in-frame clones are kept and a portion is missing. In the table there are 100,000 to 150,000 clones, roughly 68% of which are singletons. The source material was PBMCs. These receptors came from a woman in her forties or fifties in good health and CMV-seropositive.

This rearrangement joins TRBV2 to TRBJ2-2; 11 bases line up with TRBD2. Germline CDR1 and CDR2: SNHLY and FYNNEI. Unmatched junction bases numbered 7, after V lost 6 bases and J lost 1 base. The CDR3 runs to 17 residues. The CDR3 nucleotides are TGTGCCAGCAGCCTGAGAGGACTAGCGGGGAACACCGGGGAGCTGTTTTTT. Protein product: CASSLRGLAGNTGELFF.

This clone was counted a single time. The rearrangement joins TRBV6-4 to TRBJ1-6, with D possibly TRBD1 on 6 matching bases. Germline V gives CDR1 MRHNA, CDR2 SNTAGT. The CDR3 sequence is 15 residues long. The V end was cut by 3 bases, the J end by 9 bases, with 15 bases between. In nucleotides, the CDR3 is TGTGCCAGCAGTGAGTTGATGGGGGCCCTTTCACCCCTCCACTTT. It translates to CASSELMGALSPLHF.

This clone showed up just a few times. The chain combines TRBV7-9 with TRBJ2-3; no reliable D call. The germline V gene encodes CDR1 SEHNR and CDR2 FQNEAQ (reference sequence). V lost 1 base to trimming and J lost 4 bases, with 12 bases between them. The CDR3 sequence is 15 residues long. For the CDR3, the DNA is TGTGCCAGCAGCTTAGGTCCGGGTAACTCAGATACGCAGTATTTT. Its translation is CASSLGPGNSDTQYF.

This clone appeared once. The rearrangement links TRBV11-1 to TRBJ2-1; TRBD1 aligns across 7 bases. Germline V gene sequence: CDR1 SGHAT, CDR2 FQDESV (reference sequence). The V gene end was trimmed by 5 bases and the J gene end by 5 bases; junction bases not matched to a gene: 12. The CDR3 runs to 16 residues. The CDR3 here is CASSPYTDRRDNEQFF. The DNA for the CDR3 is TGTGCCAGCAGCCCATACACGGACAGGAGAGACAATGAGCAGTTCTTC.

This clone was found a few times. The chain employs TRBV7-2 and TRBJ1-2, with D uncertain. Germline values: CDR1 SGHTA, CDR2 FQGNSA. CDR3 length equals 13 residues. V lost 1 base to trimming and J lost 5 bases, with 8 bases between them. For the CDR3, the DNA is TGTGCCAGCAGCTTAGAGGGCGGGTATGGCTACACCTTC. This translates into CASSLEGGYGYTF. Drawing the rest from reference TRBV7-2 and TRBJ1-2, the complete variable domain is GAGVSQSPSNKVTEKGKDVELRCDPISGHTALYWYRQSLGQGLEFLIYFQGNSAPDKSGLPSDRFSAERTGGSVSTLTIQRTQQEDSAVYLCASSLEGGYGYTFGSGTRLTVV.

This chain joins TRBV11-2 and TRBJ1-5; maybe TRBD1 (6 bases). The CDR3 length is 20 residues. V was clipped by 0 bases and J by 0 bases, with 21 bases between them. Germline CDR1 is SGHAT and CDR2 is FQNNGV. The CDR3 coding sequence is TGTGCCAGCAGCTTAGATCTGGACAGCTCCTGCTCCTATAGCAATCAGCCCCAGCATTTT. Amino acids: CASSLDLDSSCSYSNQPQHF. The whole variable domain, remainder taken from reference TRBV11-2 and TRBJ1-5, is EAGVAQSPRYKIIEKRQSVAFWCNPISGHATLYWYQQILGQGPKLLIQFQNNGVVDDSQLPKDRFSAERLKGVDSTLKIQPAKLEDSAVYLCASSLDLDSSCSYSNQPQHFGDGTRLSIL.

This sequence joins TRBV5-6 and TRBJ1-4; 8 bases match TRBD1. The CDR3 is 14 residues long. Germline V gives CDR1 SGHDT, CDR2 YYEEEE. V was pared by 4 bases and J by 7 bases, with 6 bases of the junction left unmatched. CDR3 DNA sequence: TGTGCCAGCAGCAGACAGGGGCGCGGTGAAAAACTGTTTTTT. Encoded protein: CASSRQGRGEKLFF. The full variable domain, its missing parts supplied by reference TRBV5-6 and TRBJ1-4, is DAGVTQSPTHLIKTRGQQVTLRCSPKSGHDTVSWYQQALGQGPQFIFQYYEEEERQRGNFPDRFSGHQFPNYSSELNVNALLLGDSALYLCASSRQGRGEKLFFGSGTQLSVL.

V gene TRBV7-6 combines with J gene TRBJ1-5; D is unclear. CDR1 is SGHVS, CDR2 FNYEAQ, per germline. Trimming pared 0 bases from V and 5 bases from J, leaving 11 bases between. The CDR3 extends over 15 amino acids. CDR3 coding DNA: TGTGCCAGCAGCTTAGCAACGGGTCGGGATCAGCCCCAGCATTTT. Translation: CASSLATGRDQPQHF.

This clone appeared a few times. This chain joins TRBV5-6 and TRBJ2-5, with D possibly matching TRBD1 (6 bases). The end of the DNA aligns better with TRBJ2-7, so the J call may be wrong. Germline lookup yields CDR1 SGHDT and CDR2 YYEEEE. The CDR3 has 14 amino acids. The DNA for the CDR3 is TGTGCCAGCAGCGGTGGGGACATCCCCCACGAGCAGTACTTC. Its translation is CASSGGDIPHEQYF.

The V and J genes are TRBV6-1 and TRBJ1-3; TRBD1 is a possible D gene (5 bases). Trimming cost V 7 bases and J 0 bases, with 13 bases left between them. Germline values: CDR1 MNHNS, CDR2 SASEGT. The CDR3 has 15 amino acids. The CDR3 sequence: CASTAGIHSGNTIYF. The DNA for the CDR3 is TGTGCCAGCACCGCAGGGATACACTCTGGAAACACCATATATTTT.

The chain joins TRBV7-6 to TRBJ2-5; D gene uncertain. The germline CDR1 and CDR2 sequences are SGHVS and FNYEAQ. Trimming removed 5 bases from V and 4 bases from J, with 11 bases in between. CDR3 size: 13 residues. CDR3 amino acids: CASSPAGSETQYF. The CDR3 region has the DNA TGTGCCAGCAGCCCCGCCGGGTCAGAGACCCAGTACTTC.

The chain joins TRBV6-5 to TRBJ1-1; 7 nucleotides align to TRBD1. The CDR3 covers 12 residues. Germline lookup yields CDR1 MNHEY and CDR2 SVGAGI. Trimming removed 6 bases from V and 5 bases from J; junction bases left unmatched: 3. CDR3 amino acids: CASSQTGTEAFF. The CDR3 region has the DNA TGTGCCAGCAGCCAGACAGGGACTGAAGCTTTCTTT.

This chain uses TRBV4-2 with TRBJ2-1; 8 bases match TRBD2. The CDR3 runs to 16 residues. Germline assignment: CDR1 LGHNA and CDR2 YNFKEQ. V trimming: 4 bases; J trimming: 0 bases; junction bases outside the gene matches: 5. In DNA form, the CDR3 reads TGTGCCAGCAGCCCACGGGGGGGGAGCTCCTACAATGAGCAGTTCTTC. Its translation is CASSPRGGSSYNEQFF.

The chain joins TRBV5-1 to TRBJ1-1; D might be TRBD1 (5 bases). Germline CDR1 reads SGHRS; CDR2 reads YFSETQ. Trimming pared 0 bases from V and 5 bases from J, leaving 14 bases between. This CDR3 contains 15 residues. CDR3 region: CASSLAALDRTEAFF. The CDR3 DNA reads TGCGCCAGCAGCTTGGCTGCCCTAGACAGAACTGAAGCTTTCTTT.

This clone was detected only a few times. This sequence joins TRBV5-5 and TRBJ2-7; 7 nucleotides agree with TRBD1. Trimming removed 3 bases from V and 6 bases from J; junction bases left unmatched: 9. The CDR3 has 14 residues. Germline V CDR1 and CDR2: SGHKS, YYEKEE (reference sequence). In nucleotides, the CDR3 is TGTGCCAGCAGCTCCAGGGTACAGGGGCGCGAGCAGTACTTC. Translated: CASSSRVQGREQYF.